This T cell receptor beta chain appears in the sequencing data of a study of Graves' ophthalmopathy and Graves' hyperthyroidism. Findings of the study overall: Most clonotypes expanded in thyroid above 0.001 frequency were present in blood too. Ophthalmopathy progression was predicted by the model at less than 71% sensitivity and under 75% specificity.

There are 14 residues in the CDR3. V lost 2 bases, J lost 5 bases, and 9 bases lay in between. Per the germline V gene, CDR1 is ENHRY and CDR2 is SYGVKD. This clonotype was counted ten times or more. What it binds is not known. RNA transcripts yielded amplified TCR beta CDR3 regions. HTBI primers were used in a first-round RT-PCR, which preceded a second-round multiplex PCR. MiXCR, run by TCRdb on the multiplex PCR reads, gives a single entry per CDR3 protein. The sample lists over a million distinct CDR3 sequences; about 40% were seen once. Establishment of the diagnosis relied upon clinical symptoms, serum thyroxine, TRAb, thyroid ultrasound and orbital computed tomography.

The clonotype comes from an adult man with Graves' hyperthyroidism. The chain links TRBV10-3 to TRBJ1-4; D gene ambiguous. The sample comprised peripheral blood or thyroid tissue (not recorded which). CDR3 region: CAISEENVNEKLFF. The CDR3 nucleotides are TGTGCCATCAGTGAGGAGAACGTAAATGAAAAACTGTTTTTT.